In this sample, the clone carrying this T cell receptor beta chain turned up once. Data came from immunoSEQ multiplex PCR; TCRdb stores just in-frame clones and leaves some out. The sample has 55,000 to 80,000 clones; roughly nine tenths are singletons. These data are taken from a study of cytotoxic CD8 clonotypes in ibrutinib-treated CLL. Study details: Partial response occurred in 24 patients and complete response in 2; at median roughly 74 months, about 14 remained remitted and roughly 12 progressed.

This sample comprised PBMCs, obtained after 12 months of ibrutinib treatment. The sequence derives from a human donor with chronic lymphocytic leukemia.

The CDR3 reads CASRVGGDLNEKLFF. As DNA, the CDR3 is TGTGCCAGCAGGGTAGGAGGGGACCTAAATGAAAAACTGTTTTTT. This chain links TRBV6-5 with TRBJ1-4, with D possibly being TRBD1 (5 bases). In germline, CDR1 is MNHEY, CDR2 SVGAGI. Trimming removed 6 bases at V and 5 bases at J, with 16 bases between. This CDR3 is 15 amino acids long.